These 10 T cell receptor beta chains were sequenced from one sample in a study of cytomegalovirus exposure and HLA in healthy donors. PCR employed 60 Vbeta and 13 Jbeta primers. Measured with immunoSEQ multiplex PCR; TCRdb has only the in-frame clones, and not every one. The sample includes roughly 180,000 clones, 78% of them seen just once. Sequencing was performed on PBMCs. Every receptor here comes from a female donor in good health and CMV-seronegative.

The chain links TRBV7-6 to TRBJ2-5; D is possibly TRBD1 (5 bases). The CDR3 consists of 16 residues. The germline V and J ends were trimmed by 3 bases and 2 bases, with 16 bases remaining between them. Germline V gives CDR1 SGHVS, CDR2 FNYEAQ. Written as DNA, the CDR3 is TGTGCCAGCAGCTTCACTTCCGACAGCAGACAAGAGACCCAGTACTTC. It encodes CASSFTSDSRQETQYF.

J is TRBJ2-1 and V is TRBV7-9, with 8 bases identical to TRBD1. The germline gives CDR1 SEHNR, CDR2 FQNEAQ (reference sequence). V lost 3 bases and J lost 3; bases outside the gene matches: 4. The CDR3 runs 15 residues. The CDR3 DNA reads as TGTGCCAGCAGCTTTGGGACAGGCAACTACAATGAGCAGTTCTTC. This gives the protein CASSFGTGNYNEQFF.

The rearrangement links TRBV11-3 to TRBJ2-5; D is possibly TRBD2 (5 bases). The CDR3 has 13 amino acids. Trimming shortened V by 5 bases and J by 5 bases, and 12 bases separated the two germline ends. Looked up from germline, CDR1 is SGHNT and CDR2 is YENEEA. DNA of the CDR3: TGTGCCAGCAGCCCTGGGCCGGGGGAGACCCAGTACTTC. Its translation: CASSPGPGETQYF.

This clone was seen only a few times. This rearrangement joins TRBV7-9 to TRBJ2-2; 10 positions agree with TRBD1. The CDR3 runs to 17 residues. V was clipped by 7 bases and J by 3 bases; unmatched bases: 11. Germline lookup yields CDR1 SEHNR and CDR2 FQNEAQ (reference sequence). The chain's CDR3 is CASTSGDRGLDTGELFF. CDR3 coding DNA: TGTGCCAGCACCTCAGGGGACAGGGGATTGGACACCGGGGAGCTGTTTTTT.

The chain uses TRBV10-3 and TRBJ1-1; 8 bases agree with TRBD1. The ends lost 5 bases at V and 9 bases at J; junction bases unmatched: 8. The CDR3 sequence is 13 residues long. The germline V gene encodes CDR1 ENHRY and CDR2 SYGVKD. The CDR3 here is CAISSPTGEKAFF. CDR3 nucleotides: TGTGCCATCAGTTCCCCGACAGGGGAAAAAGCTTTCTTT.

This chain joins TRBV6-6 and TRBJ2-7; TRBD2 aligns across 8 bases. The trim removed 4 bases at V and 7 bases at J, leaving 3 bases unmatched. The CDR3 totals 12 residues. Germline V CDR1 and CDR2: MNHNY, SVGAGI (reference sequence). CDR3 coding DNA: TGTGCCAGCAGTTCCGTAGCGGGAGAGCAGTACTTC. It specifies CASSSVAGEQYF.

The V call is TRBV4-3, the J call TRBJ2-5; no clear D gene. Germline CDR1 and CDR2: LGHNA and YSLEER. The CDR3 sequence is 13 residues long. The V and J ends lost 0 bases and 5 bases respectively, with 7 bases between them. In DNA, the CDR3 is TGCGCCAGCAGCCAAGATAATCGGGAGACCCAGTACTTC. This codes for CASSQDNRETQYF.

The V gene is TRBV6-4, the J gene TRBJ2-1; 9 positions agree with TRBD2. Unmatched junction bases numbered 6, after V lost 6 bases and J lost 6 bases. This CDR3 has 14 amino acids. Germline CDR1 reads MRHNA; CDR2 reads SNTAGT. The CDR3 is CASSLAGWGNEQFF. In DNA, the CDR3 is TGTGCCAGCAGCCTAGCGGGATGGGGCAATGAGCAGTTCTTC.

The chain uses TRBV27 and TRBJ1-1; TRBD1 matches 7 bases. V lost 5 bases to trimming and J lost 5 bases; unmatched junction nucleotides: 14. The CDR3 has 16 residues. Germline lookup yields CDR1 MNHEY and CDR2 SMNVEV (reference sequence). CDR3 nucleotides: TGTGCCAGCAGTGCCCATCCAGGGGGATTGGGAACTGAAGCTTTCTTT. This sequence encodes CASSAHPGGLGTEAFF.

Comment on this clone: In the same sample, other DNA sequences code for this CDR3. The rearrangement links TRBV18 to TRBJ2-7; TRBD2 aligns across 7 bases. The germline gives CDR1 KGHSH, CDR2 LQKENI. This CDR3 comprises 13 residues. After removal of 2 bases from V and 2 bases from J, the junction contained 0 bases not matched to a gene. CDR3 coding DNA: TGTGCCAGCTCACCAAGCGGGACCTACGAGCAGTACTTC. Its protein is CASSPSGTYEQYF.